These 8 T cell receptor beta chains were all obtained from the same sample, sequenced in a study of T cell repertoires in cytomegalovirus infection. TCRdb redid the calling of the reads with MiXCR, one entry per CDR3 protein. The sample contains approximately 170,000 distinct CDR3 sequences, approximately 15% of which appear only once. Sequenced input: PBMCs. These TCRs come from a human donor in good health (CMV status not recorded). Some clones in this sample may be carry-over from other donors' samples.

The V gene is TRBV7-9, the J gene TRBJ1-5; 7 bases line up with TRBD1. In germline, CDR1 is SEHNR, CDR2 FQNEAQ (reference sequence). This CDR3 is 14 amino acids long. V shed 5 bases and J 6 bases; nucleotides not matched to a gene: 7. CDR3 nucleotide sequence: TGTGCCAGCAGCACGGGACAGATCAGTCAGCCCCAGCATTTT. Its protein product is CASSTGQISQPQHF.

V gene TRBV29-1 combines with J gene TRBJ2-1, with TRBD1 identical over 7 bases. CDR3 size: 14 residues. Germline CDR1 and CDR2: SQVTM and ANQGSEA. V dropped 4 bases and J dropped 7; count of bases not matched to a gene: 10. CDR3 amino acids: CSVAAGTVINEQFF. The DNA of the CDR3 is TGCAGCGTTGCGGCCGGGACAGTAATTAATGAGCAGTTCTTC.

This clonotype was observed at least ten times. The CDR3 nucleotides read TGTGCCAGCAGCTGGGGCACTGAAGCTTTCTTT. It encodes CASSWGTEAFF. The chain employs TRBV28 and TRBJ1-1; no clear D. V was trimmed by 6 bases and J by 4 bases, leaving 6 bases between them. This CDR3 comprises 11 residues. The germline CDR1 and CDR2 sequences are MDHEN and SYDVKM.

This clonotype was found many times. The chain is built from TRBV29-1 and TRBJ1-1; D unclear. V was shortened by 4 bases and J by 4 bases, with 13 bases between the two germline ends. The CDR3 spans 13 residues. Germline loops: CDR1 SQVTM, CDR2 ANQGSEA. In DNA, the CDR3 is TGCAGCGTTGTATTGCAGATTGGCACTGAAGCTTTCTTT. Translating gives CSVVLQIGTEAFF.

This clonotype was detected many times. The chain links TRBV20-1 to TRBJ2-7; the match to TRBD2 covers 8 bases. Losses at the gene ends were 2 bases for V and 4 bases for J; bases not matched to a gene: 7. Germline V gene lookup returns CDR1 DFQATT and CDR2 SNEGSKA (reference sequence). The length of the CDR3 is 14 residues. The CDR3, as DNA: TGCAGTGCTAGAAGCCCCAGCGGGAGATACGAGCAGTACTTC. Protein product: CSARSPSGRYEQYF.

This clonotype has more than one count but fewer than ten. The chain couples TRBV20-1 to TRBJ1-2; D is perhaps TRBD1 (6 bases). The CDR3 covers 13 residues. In germline, CDR1 is DFQATT, CDR2 SNEGSKA (reference sequence). Trimming took off 1 base at V and 8 bases at J, with 14 bases between the two ends. The CDR3 reads CSARGEGGRGYTF. The CDR3 DNA follows: TGCAGTGCTAGAGGGGAGGGGGGTAGAGGCTACACCTTC.

There are many counts of this clonotype. The chain combines TRBV7-8 with TRBJ1-1; D not certain. The length of the CDR3 is 17 residues. V shed 0 bases and J shed 1 base, with 15 bases lying between them. Germline V gene sequence: CDR1 SGHVS, CDR2 FQNEAQ. The CDR3 loop reads CASSLARMGAWNTEAFF. CDR3 nucleotides: TGTGCCAGCAGCTTAGCACGGATGGGTGCCTGGAACACTGAAGCTTTCTTT.

This clonotype was recorded many times. This chain connects TRBV7-2 to TRBJ1-1; 8 nucleotides line up with TRBD1. Germline lookup yields CDR1 SGHTA and CDR2 FQGNSA. V shed 5 bases, J shed 0 bases, and the junction held 2 bases outside the gene matches. The CDR3 length is 14 residues. DNA for the CDR3: TGTGCCAGCAGCGGGGACAGGATGAACACTGAAGCTTTCTTT. Amino acids: CASSGDRMNTEAFF.